This TCR beta chain was sequenced in a study of T-cell reconstitution after alpha-beta-depleted transplantation in children. The germline V and J ends were trimmed by 6 bases and 0 bases, with 14 bases remaining between them. The CDR3 contains 14 residues. Germline loops: CDR1 SQVTM, CDR2 ANQGSEA. Findings of the study overall: The study traced high day-60 TCRbeta diversity in some patients to surviving recipient T cells and thymic progenitors. When one year had passed after transplant, most T-cell counts and diversity came from newly produced T cells. By about two months after transplant, alpha-beta T cells reportedly arose from several hundred graft clones that had expanded.

During its preparation, the TCRbeta library received unique molecular identifiers. TCRdb ran MiXCR on the PCR reads and lists one entry per CDR3 protein. The sample consists of about 240,000 distinct CDR3 sequences, under 30% of them appearing once. This clonotype was found a few times. Its matching antigen is unknown. The clonotype was recovered from a girl aged 2 to 9 with Fanconi anemia, due to receive a stem cell transplant. The chain joins TRBV29-1 to TRBJ1-1; D not resolved. The sample consisted of PBMCs, taken before TCRalphabeta/CD19-depleted stem cell transplant. The CDR3 loop is CSVPSGSMNTEAFF. The CDR3 coding sequence is TGCAGCGTCCCGTCTGGCAGCATGAACACTGAAGCTTTCTTT.